The entry below gives a single T cell receptor beta chain sequence along with its context. The CDR3 covers 15 residues. Germline trimming cut 3 bases from V and 4 bases from J; bases unmatched to any gene: 3. CDR1 is LNHNV, CDR2 YYDKDF, per germline (reference sequence). These data originate in a study of blood T cell repertoires in COVID-19. For the study at large: T cells, B-cell-depleted T cells, or PBMCs provided the cDNA or gDNA that served as material.

Using immunoSEQ multiplex PCR, the repertoire was profiled, and TCRdb retains in-frame clones only, with some absent. Among around 300,000 clones, 88% were seen once, and the ten largest hold over 4.5%. This clonotype was sampled from a man aged 25-40 years who had recovered from COVID-19. The chain recombines TRBV15 with TRBJ2-1, with 10 positions matching TRBD1. Sequenced material: PBMCs or T cells enriched from blood (not recorded which). The CDR3, as DNA: TGTGCCACCAGCAGGGACAGGGGGGCTTACAATGAGCAGTTCTTC. Its translation: CATSRDRGAYNEQFF.